This section outlines one T cell receptor (beta chain) sequence together with its context. Antigen unknown. These data are taken from a study of shared clonotypes between healthy human individuals. Whole-study results and caveats: Clonotype sharing among donors likely depends on sequencing depth.

Adult donors, all healthy and HIV-negative, had no recent acute infections or vaccinations. Repertoires were generated with immunoSEQ multiplex PCR, while TCRdb's copy carries only in-frame clones and drops some. The sample lists roughly 500,000 clones, approximately 95% seen once, with 0.055% to 0.075% in the top ten. The TCR sequence derives from a woman aged 25 to 39 in good health. The sequenced sample was naive CD4+ T cells sorted from blood. The subset was: CD45RA+ positively selected.

CDR3 DNA: TGTGCCAGCTCAAGGGCAGACCGTTCACCCCTCCACTTT. Amino acids: CASSRADRSPLHF. The chain recombines TRBV18 with TRBJ1-6, with D hard to call. This CDR3 is built from 13 residues. Trimming removed 5 bases from V and 9 bases from J, with 11 bases in between. Per the germline V gene, CDR1 is KGHSH and CDR2 is LQKENI.